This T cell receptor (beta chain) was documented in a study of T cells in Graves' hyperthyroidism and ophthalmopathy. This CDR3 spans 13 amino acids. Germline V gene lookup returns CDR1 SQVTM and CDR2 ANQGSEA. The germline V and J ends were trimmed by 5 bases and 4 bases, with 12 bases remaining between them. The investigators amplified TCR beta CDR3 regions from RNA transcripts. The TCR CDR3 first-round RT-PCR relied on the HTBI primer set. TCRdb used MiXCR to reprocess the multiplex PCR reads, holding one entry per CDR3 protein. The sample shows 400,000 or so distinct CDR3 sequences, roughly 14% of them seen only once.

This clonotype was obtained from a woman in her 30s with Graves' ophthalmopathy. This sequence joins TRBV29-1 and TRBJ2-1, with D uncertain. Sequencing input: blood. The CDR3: CSVMKDQYNEQFF. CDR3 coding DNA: TGCAGCGTTATGAAGGATCAGTACAATGAGCAGTTCTTC.